This TCR beta chain was recovered during a study of regulatory T cells in long-lasting Graves disease. This clonotype was counted at least ten times. Germline V gene sequence: CDR1 SQVTM, CDR2 ANQGSEA. V was shortened by 7 bases and J by 6 bases, with 15 bases between the two germline ends. This CDR3 spans 12 amino acids. Sequencing libraries for TCR beta were prepared with iRepertoire HTBI primers and Arm-PCR of CDR3 regions. TCRdb fed the multiplex PCR reads into MiXCR, producing one record per CDR3 protein. Among 540,000 or so distinct CDR3 sequences listed, roughly 14% were seen once. Time point described: newly diagnosed GD, antithyroid drugs for less than 3 months. Researchers made the TCR library from RNA that was extracted from PBMCs. This same sample was also part of a study on T cells in Graves' hyperthyroidism and ophthalmopathy. This second study says: Appearing also in blood were most of the thyroid clonotypes expanded above 0.001.

Sequenced material: peripheral blood mononuclear cells (PBMCs), taken at new diagnosis, from a patient treated with antithyroid drugs. The chain joins TRBV29-1 to TRBJ2-5, with D perhaps given as TRBD1 or TRBD2 (6 bases each). The source of this sequence is a young man with Graves disease. CDR3 residues: CSAHPGGKTQYF. For the CDR3, the DNA is TGCAGCGCTCATCCCGGGGGCAAGACCCAGTACTTC.